These 18 T cell receptor beta chains were all obtained from the same sample, sequenced in a study of cytomegalovirus exposure and HLA in healthy donors. Primers included in the PCR were 60 Vbeta and 13 Jbeta primers. Libraries were prepared by immunoSEQ multiplex PCR; TCRdb keeps only in-frame clonotypes and omits some of them. Of approximately 73,000 clones in the sample, under 85% were seen once. Material for sequencing was PBMCs. These receptors all come from a middle-aged woman in good health and CMV-seropositive.

Notes on this clone: The CDR3 carries no conserved terminal phenylalanine or tryptophan, so it likely arises from a read error. The rearrangement uses TRBV29-1 and TRBJ1-2; no definite D call. This CDR3 contains 15 residues. V lost 5 bases to trimming and J lost 7 bases, with 23 bases between them. In germline, CDR1 is SQVTM, CDR2 ANQGSEA. Here the CDR3 reads CSVPPPSGIRAGYTV. The CDR3 DNA reads TGCAGCGTTCCCCCCCCTTCGGGGATTCGGGCTGGCTACACCGTC.

This clone was recorded a few times. The rearrangement joins TRBV25-1 to TRBJ1-1, with D perhaps matching TRBD1 (5 bases). The CDR3 is 15 amino acids. Germline values: CDR1 MGHDK, CDR2 SYGVNS. V lost 6 bases, J lost 1 base, and 15 bases lay in between. CDR3 protein: CASSLSGGKNTEAFF. CDR3 sequence (DNA): TGTGCCAGCAGCCTAAGTGGGGGGAAGAACACTGAAGCTTTCTTT.

The V and J genes are TRBV19 and TRBJ1-2; 7 nucleotides align to TRBD1. Germline values: CDR1 LNHDA, CDR2 SQIVND (reference sequence). The CDR3 extends over 15 amino acids. V shed 3 bases and J 6 bases; nucleotides not matched to a gene: 10. The CDR3 sequence: CASSIPDRAINGYTF. CDR3 DNA sequence: TGTGCCAGTAGTATCCCCGACAGGGCTATCAATGGCTACACCTTC.

This clone was recorded only once. The rearrangement uses TRBV30 and TRBJ1-4; 8 bases agree with TRBD1. Per the germline V gene, CDR1 is GTSNPN and CDR2 is SVGIG (reference sequence). The CDR3 consists of 14 residues. The V gene end was trimmed by 0 bases and the J gene end by 8 bases; junction bases not matched to a gene: 5. The CDR3 sequence: CAWSVGQGGEKLFF. CDR3 coding DNA: TGTGCCTGGAGTGTCGGACAGGGTGGCGAAAAACTGTTTTTT.

The gene calls are TRBV5-4 and TRBJ1-1; D not certain. Trimming took off 4 bases at V and 4 bases at J, with 14 bases between the two ends. Germline CDR1 is SGHNT and CDR2 is YYREEE (reference sequence). This CDR3 is built from 14 residues. CDR3 sequence: CASSKPSLGTEAFF. Written as DNA, the CDR3 is TGTGCCAGCAGCAAGCCTTCCCTCGGCACTGAAGCTTTCTTT.

In its sample, this clone was seen once. The chain recombines TRBV5-4 with TRBJ2-7, with 10 bases fitting TRBD2. This CDR3 contains 15 residues. The J segment lost 7 bases and the V segment lost 4 bases, leaving 11 bases of the junction unmatched. Germline V gene lookup returns CDR1 SGHNT and CDR2 YYREEE (reference sequence). This chain's CDR3 is CASSTLAGGVGEQYF. The CDR3 DNA reads TGTGCCAGCAGCACATTAGCGGGGGGAGTCGGGGAGCAGTACTTC.

The rearrangement uses TRBV27 and TRBJ2-7; 8 bases are shared with TRBD1. The CDR3 extends over 15 amino acids. Germline loops: CDR1 MNHEY, CDR2 SMNVEV (reference sequence). V dropped 5 bases and J dropped 3; count of bases not matched to a gene: 9. CDR3 DNA: TGTGCCAGCAGTACCCTGAGGACAGGGCTCTACGAGCAGTACTTC. This codes for CASSTLRTGLYEQYF.

This sequence joins TRBV27 and TRBJ1-1, with 8 bases matching TRBD1. This CDR3 is built from 16 residues. Germline V gives CDR1 MNHEY, CDR2 SMNVEV (reference sequence). J was trimmed by 5 bases and V by 3 bases; bases with no gene match: 11. CDR3 in DNA: TGTGCCAGCAGTTTTCTTTCGGCAGGGGGCAGGACTGAAGCTTTCTTT. Translation: CASSFLSAGGRTEAFF.

In nucleotides, the CDR3 is TGCGCCAGCAGCTTGAATGCAAGGGGCGTTGATACGCAGTATTTT. As protein: CASSLNARGVDTQYF. The V gene is TRBV5-1, the J gene TRBJ2-3; tentatively, D is TRBD1 (5 bases). CDR3 length equals 15 residues. Germline-derived CDR1 and CDR2 are SGHRS and YFSETQ. The ends were cut back, 1 base at V and 6 bases at J, with 15 bases in the middle.

This rearrangement joins TRBV9 to TRBJ2-5; possibly TRBD1 for D (6 bases). CDR3 length equals 15 residues. Between the trimmed V and J ends, which lost 3 bases and 1 base, there was a span of 13 bases. Germline loops: CDR1 SGDLS, CDR2 YYNGEE. The CDR3 sequence is CASSAPRGGQETQYF. CDR3 in DNA: TGTGCCAGCAGCGCCCCCCGAGGGGGCCAAGAGACCCAGTACTTC.

The chain joins TRBV19 to TRBJ2-6; no definite D call. V lost 7 bases, J lost 2 bases, and 9 bases lay in between. The CDR3 loop spans 14 amino acids. The germline gives CDR1 LNHDA, CDR2 SQIVND (reference sequence). The CDR3 is CASIPVAGANVLTF. The CDR3 region has the DNA TGTGCCAGTATCCCGGTTGCTGGGGCCAACGTCCTGACTTTC.

This chain links TRBV2 with TRBJ1-1; TRBD1 matches 10 bases. This CDR3 has 13 residues. CDR1 is SNHLY, CDR2 FYNNEI, per germline. The V and J ends lost 7 bases and 4 bases, in that order; junction bases with no gene match: 3. Here the CDR3 DNA reads TGTGCCAGCACCGGGACAGGGGTCACTGAAGCTTTCTTT. Translation: CASTGTGVTEAFF.

V gene TRBV5-1 combines with J gene TRBJ2-7; D is perhaps TRBD2 (6 bases). This CDR3 region has 17 residues. V lost 0 bases and J 0 bases, leaving 16 bases between the germline ends. Germline-derived CDR1 and CDR2 are SGHRS and YFSETQ. CDR3 amino acids: CASSLAAMSSASYEQYF. Here the CDR3 DNA reads TGCGCCAGCAGCTTGGCCGCGATGTCTAGCGCCTCCTACGAGCAGTACTTC.

The chain couples TRBV6-6 to TRBJ1-2; D might be TRBD1 (5 bases). V was shortened by 6 bases and J by 1 base, with 12 bases between the two germline ends. CDR3 length: 14 amino acids. Germline V gene sequence: CDR1 MNHNY, CDR2 SVGAGI (reference sequence). This chain's CDR3 is CASRGQTDNYGYTF. Here the CDR3 DNA reads TGTGCCAGCAGGGGGCAGACAGATAACTATGGCTACACCTTC.

The chain recombines TRBV28 with TRBJ1-6; D perhaps matches TRBD1 (5 bases). Germline CDR1 and CDR2: MDHEN and SYDVKM. V was shortened by 2 bases and J by 10 bases, with 12 bases between the two germline ends. This CDR3 contains 14 residues. CDR3 sequence (DNA): TGTGCCAGCAGTTTAGGAGGGACTACGTCACCCCTCCACTTT. Translated, it gives CASSLGGTTSPLHF.

The chain combines TRBV25-1 with TRBJ2-1; D is possibly TRBD1 (6 bases). The CDR3 extends over 17 amino acids. The ends were cut back, 3 bases at V and 7 bases at J, with 22 bases in the middle. The V gene's germline CDR1 is MGHDK and CDR2 SYGVNS. The CDR3 DNA reads TGTGCCAGCAGTGATCAGACAGGTACATCGTCCCTAAATGAGCAGTTCTTC. Translation gives CASSDQTGTSSLNEQFF.

V gene TRBV5-4 combines with J gene TRBJ1-3; D may be TRBD1 (5 bases). The V and J ends lost 2 bases and 4 bases respectively, with 10 bases between them. This CDR3 contains 14 residues. Germline V gene data show CDR1 as SGHNT and CDR2 as YYREEE (reference sequence). CDR3 sequence reads: CASSFSGLGNTIYF. CDR3 sequence (DNA): TGTGCCAGCAGCTTTTCAGGGTTAGGAAACACCATATATTTT.

The rearrangement links TRBV28 to TRBJ2-7; possibly TRBD2 for D (6 bases). The CDR3 is made up of 14 amino acids. V gave up 4 bases and J gave up 2 bases, with 12 bases separating them. CDR1 and CDR2 from the germline V gene are MDHEN and SYDVKM. As DNA, the CDR3 is TGTGCCAGCAGTTCCGGGGGACCCACCTACGAGCAGTACTTC. This encodes CASSSGGPTYEQYF.